Listed here are 16 T cell receptor beta chains from one sample, sequenced in a study of T cell responses to AZD1222 COVID-19 vaccine. TCRdb's table, derived via immunoSEQ multiplex PCR, lists solely in-frame clones and lacks some. This sample has some 95,000 clones, with 70% to 90% found just once. Source: peripheral blood, taken 28 days after the second AZD1222 dose. These receptors were collected from an adult who received the AZD1222 COVID-19 vaccine.

J is TRBJ2-5 and V is TRBV19, with 8 positions matching TRBD2. The CDR3 runs to 15 residues. Germline V lookup: CDR1 LNHDA, CDR2 SQIVND (reference sequence). V was pared by 6 bases and J by 7 bases, with 13 bases of the junction left unmatched. CDR3 in DNA: TGTGCCAGTAGCCCGGAGCGGGGGCTTTTGGGGACCCAGTACTTC. Residues: CASSPERGLLGTQYF.

The chain recombines TRBV19 with TRBJ1-1; D gene ambiguous. Trimming took off 8 bases at V and 4 bases at J, with 11 bases between the two ends. CDR3 length: 12 amino acids. Germline lookup yields CDR1 LNHDA and CDR2 SQIVND (reference sequence). This CDR3 is CASQKGITEAFF. CDR3 DNA: TGTGCCAGTCAAAAGGGAATCACTGAAGCTTTCTTT. The full variable domain, completed using reference TRBV19 and TRBJ1-1, is DGGITQSPKYLFRKEGQNVTLSCEQNLNHDAMYWYRQDPGQGLRLIYYSQIVNDFQKGDIAEGYSVSREKKESFPLTVTSAQKNPTAFYLCASQKGITEAFFGQGTRLTVV.

The CDR3 here is CAVRKHRVANYGYTF. CDR3 coding DNA: TGTGCCGTAAGAAAACATCGGGTGGCGAACTATGGCTACACCTTC. This chain connects TRBV30 to TRBJ1-2; D ambiguous. Germline CDR1 reads GTSNPN; CDR2 reads SVGIG (reference sequence). The CDR3 is made up of 15 amino acids. The ends were cut back, 8 bases at V and 2 bases at J, with 21 bases in the middle.

The V call is TRBV2, the J call TRBJ1-4; D unclear. The CDR3 has 11 amino acids. The germline CDR1 and CDR2 sequences are SNHLY and FYNNEI. Deletions cut 3 bases from V and 11 bases from J, with 7 bases between. Written as DNA, the CDR3 is TGTGCCAGCAGTGAGACGGGGAAACTGTTTTTT. Translated: CASSETGKLFF.

V and J are TRBV7-2 and TRBJ2-5; D is unclear. V lost 5 bases and J lost 5, with 9 bases in between. Germline CDR1 reads SGHTA; CDR2 reads FQGNSA. The CDR3 loop spans 12 amino acids. CDR3 protein: CASSQMVETQYF. In DNA form, the CDR3 reads TGTGCCAGCAGCCAGATGGTGGAGACCCAGTACTTC.

The V gene is TRBV7-2, the J gene TRBJ2-5; 10 bases fit TRBD2. CDR1 is SGHTA, CDR2 FQGNSA, per germline. Trimming at V came to 5 bases and at J to 2 bases, leaving 8 bases not matched to a gene. This CDR3 has 16 amino acids. CDR3 in DNA: TGTGCCAGCAGCCTCAGGACTAGCGGTTTTCAAGAGACCCAGTACTTC. Amino acids: CASSLRTSGFQETQYF.

V usage is TRBV24-1 and J usage is TRBJ2-5; 9 bases are shared with TRBD1. J lost 1 base, V lost 4 bases, and 6 bases had no gene match. Germline CDR1 and CDR2: KGHDR and SFDVKD. This CDR3 comprises 16 residues. For the CDR3, the DNA is TGTGCCACCAGTGAGGGCGGGACAGGGTTCCAAGAGACCCAGTACTTC. This encodes CATSEGGTGFQETQYF.

This clone has just one count. The chain joins TRBV6-5 to TRBJ2-5; TRBD1 matches 7 bases. J gave up 4 bases and V 2 bases, and 10 bases lay outside the gene matches. Germline loops: CDR1 MNHEY, CDR2 SVGAGI. CDR3 length equals 16 residues. For the CDR3, the DNA is TGTGCCAGCAGTTACGGCCCCCCCGGGGACAGAGAGACCCAGTACTTC. Amino acids: CASSYGPPGDRETQYF.

The V call is TRBV2, the J call TRBJ1-3; D unresolved. This CDR3 spans 11 amino acids. Trimming cost V 6 bases and J 3 bases, with 3 bases left between them. Germline V gives CDR1 SNHLY, CDR2 FYNNEI. CDR3 bases: TGTGCCAGCAGACTTGGAAACACCATATATTTT. Protein sequence: CASRLGNTIYF.

This clone was detected only a few times. The chain is built from TRBV5-8 and TRBJ1-6; maybe TRBD1 (5 bases). V gave up 1 base and J gave up 7 bases, with 9 bases separating them. Germline lookup yields CDR1 SGHTS and CDR2 YDEGEE. The CDR3 is 14 amino acids. The CDR3 nucleotides read TGTGCCAGCAGCTTGTCGGGGGGGAATTCACCCCTCCACTTT. Protein: CASSLSGGNSPLHF.

The rearrangement joins TRBV4-2 to TRBJ1-2; TRBD1 might be the D (6 bases). Germline V gene sequence: CDR1 LGHNA, CDR2 YNFKEQ. V lost 0 bases, J lost 2 bases, and 10 bases lay in between. This CDR3 spans 15 amino acids. In DNA form, the CDR3 reads TGTGCCAGCAGCCAAGATGAGGGGGACAACTATGGCTACACCTTC. Its protein product is CASSQDEGDNYGYTF.

V and J are TRBV29-1 and TRBJ1-5; 9 bases map to TRBD1. V shed 6 bases and J 4 bases; nucleotides not matched to a gene: 4. CDR3 length equals 13 residues. Germline V gene sequence: CDR1 SQVTM, CDR2 ANQGSEA. The CDR3 here is CSVLDRGNQPQHF. CDR3 nucleotides: TGCAGCGTCCTGGACAGGGGAAATCAGCCCCAGCATTTT. The entire variable domain, with the rest obtained from reference TRBV29-1 and TRBJ1-5, is as follows: SAVISQKPSRDICQRGTSLTIQCQVDSQVTMMFWYRQQPGQSLTLIATANQGSEATYESGFVIDKFPISRPNLTFSTLTVSNMSPEDSSIYLCSVLDRGNQPQHFGDGTRLSIL.

The chain links TRBV5-1 to TRBJ2-5, with D perhaps TRBD1 (5 bases). The CDR3 is made up of 14 amino acids. The V gene's germline CDR1 is SGHRS and CDR2 YFSETQ. The V gene lost 3 bases and the J gene lost 3 bases, with 12 bases spanning the gap. CDR3 sequence: CASSSGIGEETQYF. The DNA for the CDR3 is TGCGCCAGCAGCTCAGGGATTGGGGAAGAGACCCAGTACTTC. Full variable domain (outside the CDR3, taken from reference TRBV5-1 and TRBJ2-5): KAGVTQTPRYLIKTRGQQVTLSCSPISGHRSVSWYQQTPGQGLQFLFEYFSETQRNKGNFPGRFSGRQFSNSRSEMNVSTLELGDSALYLCASSSGIGEETQYFGPGTRLLVL.

The chain couples TRBV25-1 to TRBJ1-4; perhaps TRBD1 as D (6 bases). The germline V gene encodes CDR1 MGHDK and CDR2 SYGVNS. The V and J ends lost 8 bases and 8 bases respectively, with 15 bases between them. The CDR3 length is 13 residues. CDR3 in amino acids: CASRATQGEKLFF. The CDR3 DNA reads as TGTGCCAGCCGGGCGACCCAGGGGGAAAAACTGTTTTTT.

J is TRBJ1-6 and V is TRBV7-9; 8 bases align to TRBD1. Germline V lookup: CDR1 SEHNR, CDR2 FQNEAQ (reference sequence). V trimming: 5 bases; J trimming: 7 bases; junction bases outside the gene matches: 4. The CDR3 covers 14 residues. CDR3 DNA sequence: TGTGCCAGCAGCACCCCAGGGGGCAATTCACCCCTCCACTTT. It encodes CASSTPGGNSPLHF.

This clone was seen a few times. The chain is built from TRBV5-8 and TRBJ2-3, with D uncertain. With 0 bases removed from V and 4 bases from J, the gap between germline ends came to 6 bases. The CDR3 has 13 amino acids. Germline lookup yields CDR1 SGHTS and CDR2 YDEGEE. CDR3 DNA sequence: TGTGCCAGCAGCTTGGCCGAGGCAGATACGCAGTATTTT. Protein product: CASSLAEADTQYF.